This is a list of T cell receptor beta chains from one sample in a study of vaccination and CD4 T cells after COVID-19. TCRdb independently ran MiXCR on the PCR reads; one entry per CDR3 protein. The sample has 13,000 to 15,000 distinct CDR3 sequences; 20% to 25% are singletons. These TCRs are of unknown antigen specificity. The sequencing here drew on CD4+ T cells from blood, cultured in vitro, taken before SARS-CoV-2 vaccination. The receptors derive from a human donor who received a COVID-19 vaccine. The CDR3 runs from the conserved cysteine through the conserved F or W. Expanded clones get a size class; other rows say once, few or many, or leave the size out.

v_call	clone_size	j_call	cdr3_aa
TRBV27	few	TRBJ2-3	CASSLSASGDSETTDTQYF
TRBV30	few	TRBJ2-3	CAWRVWTDTQYF
TRBV6-5	.	TRBJ2-5	CASSYSISRLQETQYF
TRBV30	.	TRBJ2-7	CAWSRSGPYEQYF
TRBV19	few	TRBJ1-5	CASSGGTGNQPQHF
TRBV6-1	.	TRBJ1-1	CASSGPQQGSTEAFF
TRBV29-1	few	TRBJ2-3	CSVVAGFDTQYF
TRBV7-9	.	TRBJ2-5	CASSFIGQDRGETQYF
TRBV5-1	few	TRBJ2-3	CASSQVPLGYTDTQYF
TRBV20-1	few	TRBJ2-3	CSAFLTTDTQYF
TRBV19	.	TRBJ2-1	CASSWTSGYLNEQFF
TRBV7-7	few	TRBJ2-3	CASSLGTSGSTDTQYF